These 24 T cell receptor beta chains came from one sample sequenced in a study of blood T cell repertoires in COVID-19. Profiled with immunoSEQ multiplex PCR; TCRdb holds only in-frame clones, not every one. The sample lists roughly 150,000 clones, 84% occurring once. Sequenced input: PBMCs or T cells enriched from blood (not recorded which). Receptors originate from a man aged 45 to 65 in a cohort exposed to, infected with or recovered from COVID-19 (not recorded which).

This chain connects TRBV4-1 to TRBJ2-1; D ambiguous. Germline CDR1 is MGHRA and CDR2 is YSYEKL. V lost 2 bases and J lost 7, with 15 bases in between. CDR3 length: 15 amino acids. CDR3 sequence reads: CASSQSSASLNEQFF. As DNA, the CDR3 is TGCGCCAGCAGCCAATCTTCAGCGTCCCTGAATGAGCAGTTCTTC.

This clone came up a few times. The V and J genes are TRBV7-2 and TRBJ2-3; D not certain. Trimming shortened V by 4 bases and J by 6 bases, and 5 bases separated the two germline ends. The CDR3 sequence is 11 residues long. Germline V gene data show CDR1 as SGHTA and CDR2 as FQGNSA. Here the CDR3 DNA reads TGTGCCAGCAGCTACGGGGATACGCAGTATTTT. It encodes CASSYGDTQYF. The whole variable domain, filled in from reference TRBV7-2 and TRBJ2-3, reads GAGVSQSPSNKVTEKGKDVELRCDPISGHTALYWYRQSLGQGLEFLIYFQGNSAPDKSGLPSDRFSAERTGGSVSTLTIQRTQQEDSAVYLCASSYGDTQYFGPGTRLTVL.

The chain carries TRBV6-5 and TRBJ1-2; tentative D call: TRBD1 (5 bases). The CDR3 has 12 residues. V was trimmed by 5 bases and J by 8 bases, leaving 12 bases between them. CDR1 is MNHEY, CDR2 SVGAGI, per germline. CDR3 DNA: TGTGCCAGCAGTAAGACAGACGGGGGCTACACCTTC. Amino acids: CASSKTDGGYTF.

The sample holds one count of this clone. The V and J genes are TRBV15 and TRBJ2-1; possibly TRBD2 for D (5 bases). The V end lost 0 bases, the J end lost 0 bases, and 6 bases lay between the germline ends. The length of the CDR3 is 15 residues. CDR1 LNHNV and CDR2 YYDKDF come from the germline V gene (reference sequence). In nucleotides, the CDR3 is TGTGCCACCAGCAGAGAGAGCGGCTCCTACAATGAGCAGTTCTTC. Translating gives CATSRESGSYNEQFF.

The V gene is TRBV5-3, the J gene TRBJ1-2, with a weak D call TRBD1 (5 bases). TRBV5-3 qualifies as an ORF whose function is uncertain. Trimming removed 7 bases at V and 7 bases at J, with 17 bases between. The CDR3 totals 13 residues. In DNA, the CDR3 is TGTGCCAGACTCCCCGGGGGGGGTATTGGCTACACCTTC. The encoded protein is CARLPGGGIGYTF.

The V call is TRBV7-8, the J call TRBJ2-5; 10 bases line up with TRBD2. Germline assignment: CDR1 SGHVS and CDR2 FQNEAQ. CDR3 length equals 13 residues. Unmatched junction bases numbered 2, after V lost 5 bases and J lost 5 bases. The CDR3 DNA reads as TGTGCCAGCAGCCAGGGACTAGCGGAGACCCAGTACTTC. As protein: CASSQGLAETQYF.

This chain connects TRBV6-6 to TRBJ1-2; no firm D call. The CDR3 covers 13 residues. With 6 bases removed from V and 0 bases from J, the gap between germline ends came to 8 bases. Germline CDR1 MNHNY, CDR2 SVGAGI (reference sequence). CDR3 in DNA: TGTGCCAGCAGGTCCGTTTCTAACTATGGCTACACCTTC. As protein: CASRSVSNYGYTF.

The chain joins TRBV28 to TRBJ1-1; a weak D match, TRBD1 (5 bases). Germline V gives CDR1 MDHEN, CDR2 SYDVKM. Trimming shortened V by 5 bases and J by 0 bases, and 13 bases separated the two germline ends. The CDR3 is made up of 15 amino acids. Written as DNA, the CDR3 is TGTGCCAGCAGTGAGCAGACAGCCGTGAACACTGAAGCTTTCTTT. Its protein is CASSEQTAVNTEAFF.

With regard to this clone: A read error may produce the germline difference seen at one junction end. The V and J genes are TRBV5-8 and TRBJ1-1; 8 nucleotides agree with TRBD1. Germline V lookup: CDR1 SGHTS, CDR2 YDEGEE. The CDR3 is made up of 14 amino acids. The CDR3, as DNA: TGTGCCAGCAGCTGGGGCTTGGGACAGGCGGATCGGTACTTT. It specifies CASSWGLGQADRYF.

The chain carries TRBV24-1 and TRBJ2-3; 7 nucleotides align to TRBD1. The CDR3 length is 14 residues. Per the germline V gene, CDR1 is KGHDR and CDR2 is SFDVKD. V dropped 3 bases and J dropped 7; count of bases not matched to a gene: 6. CDR3 region: CATSDPDRVYTQYF. CDR3 DNA sequence: TGTGCCACCAGTGATCCCGACAGGGTATATACGCAGTATTTT.

V and J are TRBV6-5 and TRBJ1-1; D is undetermined. The CDR3 is 13 amino acids. CDR1 and CDR2 (germline): MNHEY, SVGAGI. Trimming left V 0 bases short and J 4 bases short, with 6 bases between. The CDR3 DNA reads as TGTGCCAGCAGTTACTCGAGCTCCACTGAAGCTTTCTTT. This sequence encodes CASSYSSSTEAFF.

This chain links TRBV6-4 with TRBJ2-2; D ambiguous. Trimming removed 3 bases at V and 4 bases at J, with 12 bases between. The CDR3 length is 15 residues. Germline values: CDR1 MRHNA, CDR2 SNTAGT. The CDR3 DNA is TGTGCCAGCAGTGAATCTGGGCAAGTCACCGGGGAGCTGTTTTTT. The encoded protein is CASSESGQVTGELFF.

The chain has TRBV11-3 and TRBJ2-1; D possibly corresponds to TRBD2 (5 bases). The CDR3 is made up of 15 amino acids. Germline assignment: CDR1 SGHNT and CDR2 YENEEA. Deletions cut 1 base from V and 5 bases from J, with 12 bases between. The CDR3 sequence is CASSLAASSDNEQFF. DNA of the CDR3: TGTGCCAGCAGCTTAGCGGCTAGCAGCGACAATGAGCAGTTCTTC. Full variable domain (remainder filled in from reference TRBV11-3 and TRBJ2-1): EAGVVQSPRYKIIEKKQPVAFWCNPISGHNTLYWYLQNLGQGPELLIRYENEEAVDDSQLPKDRFSAERLKGVDSTLKIQPAELGDSAVYLCASSLAASSDNEQFFGPGTRLTVL.

This clone has a single count. The chain uses TRBV19 and TRBJ1-5; 7 bases line up with TRBD1. The junction had 2 bases not matched to a gene; V was cut back by 4 bases and J by 2 bases. Germline CDR1 LNHDA, CDR2 SQIVND (reference sequence). The CDR3 is 14 residues long. The CDR3 nucleotides read TGTGCCAGTAGTACAGGGGGACGCAATCAGCCCCAGCATTTT. This sequence encodes CASSTGGRNQPQHF.

V is TRBV13 and J is TRBJ1-2, with 8 nucleotides matching TRBD1. The CDR3 length is 14 residues. CDR1 is PRHDT and CDR2 is FYEKMQ in the germline V gene (reference sequence). After removal of 2 bases from V and 3 bases from J, the junction contained 2 bases not matched to a gene. The CDR3, as DNA: TGTGCCAGCAGCTTACAGGGGGCAGACTATGGCTACACCTTC. This encodes CASSLQGADYGYTF. Variable domain in full (rest from reference TRBV13 and TRBJ1-2): AAGVIQSPRHLIKEKRETATLKCYPIPRHDTVYWYQQGPGQDPQFLISFYEKMQSDKGSIPDRFSAQQFSDYHSELNMSSLELGDSALYFCASSLQGADYGYTFGSGTRLTVV.

V is TRBV12-3 or TRBV12-4 and J is TRBJ1-2; tentative D call: TRBD1 (5 bases). Trimming stripped 3 bases from V and 2 bases from J, with 7 bases between. This CDR3 is built from 13 residues. CDR3 nucleotides: TGTGCCAGCAGTTTGACAGACAACTATGGCTACACCTTC. Its protein product is CASSLTDNYGYTF.

J is TRBJ2-7 and V is TRBV5-4; possibly TRBD1 for D (5 bases). This CDR3 has 13 amino acids. The germline gives CDR1 SGHNT, CDR2 YYREEE (reference sequence). Trimming took off 3 bases at V and 6 bases at J, with 13 bases between the two ends. DNA of the CDR3: TGTGCCAGCAGCTCTGGGGCGCATGGCGAGCAGTACTTC. It translates to CASSSGAHGEQYF.

V is TRBV27 and J is TRBJ1-5; D possibly corresponds to TRBD1 (5 bases). Trimming cost V 8 bases and J 2 bases, with 19 bases left between them. CDR1 is MNHEY and CDR2 is SMNVEV in the germline V gene (reference sequence). This CDR3 contains 16 residues. The CDR3 sequence: CASGVRVGGGNQPQHF. Written as DNA, the CDR3 is TGTGCCAGCGGGGTCAGAGTTGGAGGGGGCAATCAGCCCCAGCATTTT.

The sample holds a few counts of this clone. J is TRBJ2-7 and V is TRBV6-1, with a tentative D call TRBD1 (8 bases). The ends were cut back, 4 bases at V and 3 bases at J, with 19 bases in the middle. There are 16 residues in the CDR3. CDR1 and CDR2 from the germline V gene are MNHNS and SASEGT. This CDR3 is CASSARTGRAVYEQYF. DNA of the CDR3: TGTGCCAGCAGTGCCAGGACAGGGAGGGCGGTCTACGAGCAGTACTTC.

The chain recombines TRBV20-1 with TRBJ1-2; 9 nucleotides align to TRBD1. Germline CDR1 reads DFQATT; CDR2 reads SNEGSKA (reference sequence). The CDR3 is 11 residues long. J gave up 10 bases and V 5 bases, and 5 bases lay outside the gene matches. DNA of the CDR3: TGCAGTGCTCCGGGACAGGGAAACTACACCTTC. Translated: CSAPGQGNYTF.

The chain combines TRBV5-8 with TRBJ2-1, with 8 bases that match TRBD2. The V gene end was trimmed by 7 bases and the J gene end by 4 bases; junction bases not matched to a gene: 10. CDR3 length: 15 amino acids. Germline-derived CDR1 and CDR2 are SGHTS and YDEGEE. CDR3 sequence (DNA): TGTGCCAGCGCAGGCCTAGCGGGCGTGTACAATGAGCAGTTCTTC. Its translation is CASAGLAGVYNEQFF.

This chain connects TRBV7-2 to TRBJ2-2; tentatively, D is TRBD1 (5 bases). Germline values: CDR1 SGHTA, CDR2 FQGNSA. Trimming cost V 2 bases and J 3 bases, with 16 bases left between them. The CDR3 extends over 17 amino acids. The DNA for the CDR3 is TGTGCCAGCAGCTTACGTCCCCCCCCAGGGTACACCGGGGAGCTGTTTTTT. Its translation: CASSLRPPPGYTGELFF.

This clone was seen just once. The V gene is TRBV30, the J gene TRBJ2-7; perhaps TRBD1 as D (6 bases). This CDR3 has 15 amino acids. Trimming removed 0 bases from V and 2 bases from J, with 14 bases in between. Germline V gives CDR1 GTSNPN, CDR2 SVGIG (reference sequence). CDR3 sequence: CAWSVPPTGTYEQYF. The CDR3 region has the DNA TGTGCCTGGAGTGTACCCCCGACAGGAACCTACGAGCAGTACTTC.

J is TRBJ1-2 and V is TRBV19; no clear D. The CDR3 length is 14 residues. Looked up from germline, CDR1 is LNHDA and CDR2 is SQIVND (reference sequence). Trimming cost V 2 bases and J 3 bases, with 10 bases left between them. The CDR3 here is CASSIFDGDYGYTF. The DNA for the CDR3 is TGTGCCAGTAGTATATTCGACGGGGACTATGGCTACACCTTC.